The 27 T cell receptor beta chains below come from one sample, sequenced in a study of blood T cell repertoires in COVID-19 (TCRdb year 2020). Library creation used the immunoSEQ multiplex PCR assay. The table comes from immuneACCESS by way of TCRdb, which keeps in-frame sequences with V and J called. Part of the clones is missing from these tables; in studies checked, under half for an unresolved V gene and the rest for unknown reasons. This sample lists over 45,000 clones; about 87% were detected once. 3.5% to 4% of the sample comes from the top ten. Material for sequencing was peripheral blood. These receptors were collected from a man aged 40-49 years with COVID-19, enrolled during active disease.

The chain joins TRBV30 to TRBJ1-4; 8 bases align to TRBD1. This CDR3 comprises 14 residues. Unmatched junction bases numbered 6, after V lost 7 bases and J lost 2 bases. Germline values: CDR1 GTSNPN, CDR2 SVGIG (reference sequence). CDR3 protein: CAYRNRGTNEKLFF. The CDR3 DNA follows: TGTGCCTACCGAAACAGGGGGACTAATGAAAAACTGTTTTTT.

J is TRBJ1-2 and V is TRBV19; no clear D gene. V dropped 2 bases and J dropped 9 bases, with 25 bases sitting between them. Germline loops: CDR1 LNHDA, CDR2 SQIVND (reference sequence). The CDR3 has 17 amino acids. The CDR3 bases are TGTGCCAGTAGTATAAGTCAGGACGTACGGGGAACCGGGAGCTACACCTTC. Its translation is CASSISQDVRGTGSYTF. The variable domain in full, completed from reference TRBV19 and TRBJ1-2, reads DGGITQSPKYLFRKEGQNVTLSCEQNLNHDAMYWYRQDPGQGLRLIYYSQIVNDFQKGDIAEGYSVSREKKESFPLTVTSAQKNPTAFYLCASSISQDVRGTGSYTFGSGTRLTVV.

The V call is TRBV19, the J call TRBJ1-5; the D gene is possibly TRBD1 (5 bases). Looked up from germline, CDR1 is LNHDA and CDR2 is SQIVND (reference sequence). The CDR3 extends over 15 amino acids. Trimming pared 5 bases from V and 6 bases from J, leaving 17 bases between. Here the CDR3 reads CASSPGWGGGQPQHF. As DNA, the CDR3 is TGTGCCAGTAGTCCCGGGTGGGGGGGAGGTCAGCCCCAGCATTTT.

This clone showed up just once. This chain links TRBV7-3 with TRBJ2-5; 9 nucleotides agree with TRBD1. The CDR3 contains 14 residues. Germline V gene sequence: CDR1 SGHTA, CDR2 FQGTGA. Trimming removed 6 bases from V and 5 bases from J; junction bases left unmatched: 7. The CDR3 DNA reads as TGTGCCAGCAGTCCTACAGGGGGCGTGGAGACCCAGTACTTC. This gives the protein CASSPTGGVETQYF.

In its sample, this clone was seen a few times. The V and J genes are TRBV24-1 and TRBJ2-1; TRBD2 aligns across 7 bases. The CDR3 has 15 amino acids. Looked up from germline, CDR1 is KGHDR and CDR2 is SFDVKD. The V gene end was trimmed by 0 bases and the J gene end by 4 bases; junction bases not matched to a gene: 2. The CDR3 protein is CATSDLQRDYNEQFF. CDR3 DNA sequence: TGTGCCACCAGTGATTTGCAGCGGGATTACAATGAGCAGTTCTTC.

The chain is built from TRBV11-3 and TRBJ2-1; D not resolved. Germline V lookup: CDR1 SGHNT, CDR2 YENEEA. Trimming took 3 bases from V and 6 from J, leaving 6 bases between them. The CDR3 runs to 12 residues. CDR3 sequence: CASSFLSNEQFF. In DNA form, the CDR3 reads TGTGCCAGCAGCTTTCTAAGCAATGAGCAGTTCTTC.

V gene TRBV19 combines with J gene TRBJ2-3; TRBD2 is a possible D gene (5 bases). The germline V and J ends were trimmed by 3 bases and 2 bases, with 12 bases remaining between them. Germline loops: CDR1 LNHDA, CDR2 SQIVND (reference sequence). This CDR3 is built from 15 residues. The CDR3 DNA reads TGTGCCAGTAGTATTTACGGGGTTAACACAGATACGCAGTATTTT. Translated, it gives CASSIYGVNTDTQYF.

The chain links TRBV28 to TRBJ1-4, with 8 nucleotides matching TRBD1. CDR3 size: 17 residues. J gave up 4 bases and V 4 bases, and 11 bases lay outside the gene matches. Germline CDR1 MDHEN, CDR2 SYDVKM. The CDR3 reads CASSSLYGQGLNEKLFF. The CDR3 DNA reads TGTGCCAGCAGTTCCCTCTACGGACAGGGCCTTAATGAAAAACTGTTTTTT. Full variable domain (remainder filled in from reference TRBV28 and TRBJ1-4): DVKVTQSSRYLVKRTGEKVFLECVQDMDHENMFWYRQDPGLGLRLIYFSYDVKMKEKGDIPEGYSVSREKKERFSLILESASTNQTSMYLCASSSLYGQGLNEKLFFGSGTQLSVL.

The chain joins TRBV19 to TRBJ2-3; maybe TRBD1 (5 bases). V was trimmed by 5 bases and J by 1 base, leaving 10 bases between them. Germline CDR1 reads LNHDA; CDR2 reads SQIVND (reference sequence). The CDR3 has 14 residues. The CDR3: CASSAGHRTDTQYF. Written as DNA, the CDR3 is TGTGCCAGTAGTGCCGGACACCGCACAGATACGCAGTATTTT.

This rearrangement joins TRBV4-2 to TRBJ1-1, with a tentative D call TRBD1 (6 bases). CDR3 size: 14 residues. Trimming took off 3 bases at V and 4 bases at J, with 12 bases between the two ends. Germline-derived CDR1 and CDR2 are LGHNA and YNFKEQ. CDR3 sequence reads: CASSHQIGGTEAFF. The CDR3 nucleotides are TGTGCCAGCAGCCATCAGATAGGGGGCACTGAAGCTTTCTTT.

CDR3 coding DNA: TGTGCCAGCAGTGCGGACAGGGTCTATGGCTACACCTTC. Its protein is CASSADRVYGYTF. The chain links TRBV2 to TRBJ1-2, with TRBD1 matching 8 bases. CDR1 and CDR2 (germline): SNHLY, FYNNEI. The CDR3 has 13 amino acids. V trimming: 4 bases; J trimming: 4 bases; junction bases outside the gene matches: 2.

The chain has TRBV4-1 and TRBJ1-1; D unclear. This CDR3 is 14 amino acids long. Germline CDR1 and CDR2: MGHRA and YSYEKL. The ends were cut back, 1 base at V and 7 bases at J, with 13 bases in the middle. CDR3 nucleotides: TGCGCCAGCAGCCAAGGACGATACCGGGGTGAAGCTTTCTTT. Residues: CASSQGRYRGEAFF.

The V gene is TRBV7-8, the J gene TRBJ2-2, with D possibly being TRBD2 (5 bases). From germline, CDR1 is SGHVS and CDR2 FQNEAQ. This CDR3 region has 15 residues. V was pared by 1 base and J by 1 base, with 7 bases between. The DNA of the CDR3 is TGTGCCAGCAGCTTAGGGGCGGGGAACACCGGGGAGCTGTTTTTT. Translating gives CASSLGAGNTGELFF.

This rearrangement joins TRBV28 to TRBJ1-6; weak D call: TRBD1 (6 bases). Trimming took 3 bases from V and 2 from J, leaving 11 bases between them. The V gene's germline CDR1 is MDHEN and CDR2 SYDVKM. The CDR3 consists of 16 residues. The CDR3 spells CASSLDRGPYNSPLHF. DNA of the CDR3: TGTGCCAGCAGTTTGGACAGAGGACCCTATAATTCACCCCTCCACTTT.

The chain carries TRBV24-1 and TRBJ2-7; a possible D gene is TRBD1 (6 bases). V was trimmed by 0 bases and J by 12 bases, leaving 20 bases between them. The CDR3 spans 15 residues. Germline CDR1 reads KGHDR; CDR2 reads SFDVKD. This chain's CDR3 is CATSDLQGTTTRPYF. The CDR3, as DNA: TGTGCCACCAGTGATTTGCAGGGGACAACCACTAGACCGTACTTC.

The rearrangement joins TRBV9 to TRBJ1-1, with TRBD1 matching 9 bases. The J segment lost 4 bases and the V segment lost 4 bases, leaving 14 bases of the junction unmatched. Germline V lookup: CDR1 SGDLS, CDR2 YYNGEE. This CDR3 region has 17 residues. In DNA form, the CDR3 reads TGTGCCAGCAGCTCCCAAATTCCCGGGACAGGGCCCACTGAAGCTTTCTTT. This encodes CASSSQIPGTGPTEAFF.

The chain uses TRBV4-1 and TRBJ2-4; perhaps TRBD1 as D (6 bases). This CDR3 comprises 15 residues. V lost 1 base and J lost 7, with 14 bases in between. Germline V gives CDR1 MGHRA, CDR2 YSYEKL. CDR3: CASSQVGGIANIQYF. The CDR3 coding sequence is TGCGCCAGCAGCCAAGTAGGGGGTATCGCCAACATTCAGTACTTC.

The chain combines TRBV7-9 with TRBJ1-2, with D maybe TRBD1 (6 bases). The CDR3 extends over 15 amino acids. Germline assignment: CDR1 SEHNR and CDR2 FQNEAQ (reference sequence). Trimming removed 5 bases at V and 2 bases at J, with 15 bases between. The CDR3 region is CASSLDRMSNYGYTF. CDR3 nucleotides: TGTGCCAGCAGCCTAGACAGGATGTCCAACTATGGCTACACCTTC.

The rearrangement uses TRBV19 and TRBJ2-2; 10 bases line up with TRBD2. The germline gives CDR1 LNHDA, CDR2 SQIVND (reference sequence). This CDR3 contains 18 residues. With 6 bases clipped from V and 8 bases from J, the junction kept 18 bases outside the gene matches. The chain's CDR3 is CASSRPDGLAVWSGELFF. DNA for the CDR3: TGTGCCAGTAGCCGACCGGACGGACTAGCGGTTTGGTCAGGGGAGCTGTTTTTT.

The rearrangement joins TRBV7-9 to TRBJ1-3; D is ambiguous. Trimming shortened V by 7 bases and J by 7 bases, and 14 bases separated the two germline ends. The CDR3 spans 13 residues. Germline V lookup: CDR1 SEHNR, CDR2 FQNEAQ (reference sequence). The CDR3 spells CASTTRGRNTIYF. In DNA, the CDR3 is TGTGCCAGCACCACCCGTGGGAGGAACACCATATATTTT.

The genes are TRBV5-8 and TRBJ1-4; no clear D. This CDR3 has 12 residues. CDR1 is SGHTS, CDR2 YDEGEE, per germline. V lost 2 bases and J lost 10, with 9 bases in between. Here the CDR3 DNA reads TGTGCCAGCAGCTTCGCTTCAGGAAAACTGTTTTTT. It translates to CASSFASGKLFF.

V usage is TRBV19 and J usage is TRBJ1-4; D is unclear. Trimming took 1 base from V and 11 from J, leaving 11 bases between them. This CDR3 region has 13 residues. Per germline, CDR1 LNHDA and CDR2 SQIVND (reference sequence). The CDR3 DNA follows: TGTGCCAGTAGTATAGGTAACCCGGGGAAACTGTTTTTT. Translated, it gives CASSIGNPGKLFF.

This chain connects TRBV19 to TRBJ2-7, with TRBD1 matching over 10 bases. Per the germline V gene, CDR1 is LNHDA and CDR2 is SQIVND (reference sequence). Unmatched junction bases numbered 9, after V lost 5 bases and J lost 5 bases. The CDR3 runs to 15 residues. Here the CDR3 reads CASSVLGTGANEQYF. For the CDR3, the DNA is TGTGCCAGTAGTGTCCTCGGGACAGGGGCCAACGAGCAGTACTTC.

The gene calls are TRBV19 and TRBJ1-5; D call uncertain. CDR1 and CDR2 from the germline V gene are LNHDA and SQIVND (reference sequence). The CDR3 extends over 16 amino acids. Trimming took 3 bases from V and 2 from J, leaving 14 bases between them. DNA of the CDR3: TGTGCCAGTAGTATGACCCCCCTGGAGGGCAATCAGCCCCAGCATTTT. Its protein is CASSMTPLEGNQPQHF. Combining the CDR3 with reference TRBV19 and TRBJ1-5 gives the whole variable domain DGGITQSPKYLFRKEGQNVTLSCEQNLNHDAMYWYRQDPGQGLRLIYYSQIVNDFQKGDIAEGYSVSREKKESFPLTVTSAQKNPTAFYLCASSMTPLEGNQPQHFGDGTRLSIL.

The CDR3 here is CASSLVWQGESYSNQPQHF. The CDR3 DNA reads TGCGCCAGCAGCTTGGTTTGGCAGGGCGAGAGTTATAGCAATCAGCCCCAGCATTTT. The chain links TRBV5-1 to TRBJ1-5; weak D call: TRBD1 (5 bases). Trimming took 0 bases from V and 0 from J, leaving 19 bases between them. Germline CDR1 and CDR2: SGHRS and YFSETQ. CDR3 length: 19 residues.

The chain recombines TRBV20-1 with TRBJ2-7; unclear D gene. The V gene's germline CDR1 is DFQATT and CDR2 SNEGSKA (reference sequence). V lost 3 bases and J lost 4, with 7 bases in between. The CDR3 consists of 11 residues. CDR3 region: CSASEVYEQYF. DNA for the CDR3: TGCAGTGCTAGCGAGGTGTACGAGCAGTACTTC.

V and J are TRBV2 and TRBJ2-3; D is perhaps TRBD2 (5 bases). Germline CDR1 SNHLY, CDR2 FYNNEI. The CDR3 covers 17 residues. Trimming left V 0 bases short and J 2 bases short, with 15 bases between. The CDR3 reads CASSEARTAGSTDTQYF. CDR3 bases: TGTGCCAGCAGTGAAGCGCGCACTGCGGGTTCCACAGATACGCAGTATTTT.